This record covers a single TCR beta chain. Its specific antigen is unknown. Per-base qualities were not stored, and no clone one base away is much larger. This sample stems from a study of blood T cell repertoires in COVID-19 (dated by TCRdb to 2020 to 2022). About the study as a whole: Samples covering the acute and convalescent phases of COVID-19 were provided by collaborators in the United States, Italy and Spain. The material from the prospective study consisted of cDNA or gDNA derived from T cells, B-cell-depleted T cells, or PBMCs. The dataset comprised deeply sampled blood TCRbeta repertoires from subjects exposed to, actively infected with, or recovered from COVID-19. The repertoires were released in a freely available public database intended as a resource for research on the immune response to SARS-CoV-2. The samples were drawn from the first 160 participants of the ongoing ImmuneRACE study and from 1,200 or so subjects provided by 6 global collaborators. Nearly every sample came with metadata listing a de-identified subject ID, COVID-19 status, age in years and sex. Where available, HLA class I and class II types were obtained from metadata supplied by the sample provider rather than from assay-based typing.

The CDR3 goes from the cysteine to the phenylalanine over 16 residues. Only CDR3 DNA remains: 48 bases, in frame from the first base. The V and J ends are trimmed by 2 bases and 2 bases, leaving 13 bases between them. As encoded in the germline V gene, CDR1 is MNHNS while CDR2 is SASEGT. One collaborating source in Seattle enrolled patients during active infection and followed them longitudinally through the course of disease. The collaborating institutions used their own protocols to collect whole blood in K2EDTA tubes. For TCRbeta analysis, collaborators shipped samples as frozen whole blood, isolated PBMCs, or DNA extracted from either of those sample types. Here is what the overall study found, with its caveats: The amount of clinical and demographic metadata varied by source and participant and was provided uncurated.

TCRbeta CDR3 regions were amplified from genomic DNA using the immunoSEQ Assay, a bias-controlled multiplex PCR. The source study handled its data this way. Within the assay, amplification of reference gene primers was used to estimate how many nucleated cells each sample contained. Sequence reads were collapsed and filtered to measure the absolute abundance of every unique TCRbeta CDR3 rearrangement. For each sample, productive Simpson clonality was calculated as the square root of Simpson's diversity index over productive rearrangements. In its TCRdb copy, this immuneACCESS table keeps in-frame sequences only and misses some clones. Where compared with another copy, unresolved V genes explain less than half of these, and the others have no known cause. That table furnishes V, J and clone size, whereas the DNA furnished D and trimming. The sample table contains over 250,000 clones; only one count was recorded for about 91% of them. Of the sample, 2.5% to 3% falls within the top ten clones.

The rearrangement combines TRBV6-1 with TRBJ1-5; TRBD1 is a possible D gene, resting on 5 matching bases. This receptor was taken from a person under 30 with COVID-19, enrolled during active disease. Sample: peripheral blood. The CDR3 in this case is CASSETGGSGNQPQHF. Here is the DNA: TGTGCCAGCAGTGAAACTGGGGGGTCGGGCAATCAGCCCCAGCATTTT.